These T cell receptor beta chains were read from a single sample in a study of identical twins. TCRdb independently ran MiXCR on the 5' RACE reads; one entry per CDR3 protein. The sample contains 1.5 million to 2 million distinct CDR3 sequences, around a third of which appear only once. Sequences were obtained from cord blood. The receptors stem from a newborn girl in good health. The CDR3 runs from the conserved cysteine through the conserved F or W. A D gene is named only where the DNA matches it firmly. Size is omitted from some rows. Given values are once, few, many or a class for expanded clones.

clone_size j_call d_call v_call cdr3_nt cdr3_aa
many TRBJ2-7 - TRBV6-2/TRBV6-3 TGTGCCAGCAGTTCCATCATGACCTCCTACGAGCAGTACTTC CASSSIMTSYEQYF
few TRBJ2-3 - TRBV29-1 TGCAGCGTTGACAGCTCCGGAGGGCCAGATACGCAGTATTTT CSVDSSGGPDTQYF
few TRBJ2-3 - TRBV18 TGTGCCAGCTCACCCGAGACCATCACAGATACGCAGTATTTT CASSPETITDTQYF
- TRBJ2-1 TRBD2 TRBV30 TGTGCCTGGAGCGGGACTAGCGGGAATGAGCAGTTCTTC CAWSGTSGNEQFF
few TRBJ2-1 - TRBV5-1 TGCGCCAGCAGCTCCTCCATGAGCTCCTACAATGAGCAGTTCTTC CASSSSMSSYNEQFF
few TRBJ1-2 - TRBV9 TGTGCCAGCAGCGTCCCTAGGGAGACAGACTATGGCTACACCTTC CASSVPRETDYGYTF
once TRBJ1-6 TRBD1 TRBV5-1 TGCGCCAGCAGCTCCGAAGGGACAGGGATTTCACCCCTCCACTTT CASSSEGTGISPLHF
- TRBJ1-1 - TRBV29-1 TGCAGCGTTGCCCCCTCAGCAGGGAACACTGGAGCTTTCTTT CSVAPSAGNTGAFF
- TRBJ1-4 - TRBV12-3/TRBV12-4 TGTGCCAGCAGGCCCGGAACGCTCGCAACTAATGAAAAACTGTTTTTT CASRPGTLATNEKLFF
few TRBJ2-1 - TRBV20-1 TGCAGTGCTAGAGTTCTTGACGCTAGCGTCCACAATGAGCAGTTCTTC CSARVLDASVHNEQFF
few TRBJ1-2 TRBD1 TRBV3-1 TGTGCCAGCAGCCAACGGACAGGGGGCATCTATGGCTACACCTTC CASSQRTGGIYGYTF
- TRBJ1-2 - TRBV20-1 TGCAGTGCTAGTCTCCTTAAGGGAAGCGCTAACTATGGCTACATCTTC CSASLLKGSANYGYIF
- TRBJ1-2 - TRBV15 TGTGCCACCAGCAGAAACGCCGCATTGACAGGTGGTGGCTACACCTTC CATSRNAALTGGGYTF
- TRBJ1-1 TRBD1 TRBV2 TGTGCCATGCAGGACAGGGGACCCATGAACACTGAAGCTTTCTTT CAMQDRGPMNTEAFF
- TRBJ2-7 - TRBV13 TGTGCCAGCAGCTTAGGTGCTAGCGACTACGAGCAGTACTTC CASSLGASDYEQYF
- TRBJ1-1 TRBD1 TRBV6-1 TGTGCCAGCAGCCGACAGGGAATAGGAGCTTTCTTT CASSRQGIGAFF
few TRBJ2-7 TRBD2 TRBV29-1 TGCAGCGTTGTCCGCGGGAGGGAGGGCGAGCAGTACTTC CSVVRGREGEQYF
- TRBJ2-4 - TRBV20-1 TGCAGTGCTAGTTATGATCTAGCCAAAAACATTCAGTACTTC CSASYDLAKNIQYF
- TRBJ2-3 - TRBV24-1 TGTGCCACCAGTGATTCCCTAGCGAGGACAGATACGCAGTATTTT CATSDSLARTDTQYF
- TRBJ1-5 TRBD1 TRBV27 TGTGCCAGCAGTTTCTCTACAGGGGTGCAGCCCCAGCATTTT CASSFSTGVQPQHF
- TRBJ2-1 TRBD2 TRBV28 TGTGCCAGCAGTTTACCGGTAGCGGGAGGTCGAAATGAGCAGTTCTTC CASSLPVAGGRNEQFF
- TRBJ1-1 TRBD1 TRBV29-1 TGCAGCGTTGGGGGACAGGGTTCACTGGGCACTGAAGCTTTCTTT CSVGGQGSLGTEAFF
- TRBJ1-1 - TRBV21-1 TGTGCCAAGGCGGACAGGGGGCTGACTGAAGCTTTCTTT CAKADRGLTEAFF
- TRBJ2-5 TRBD1 TRBV18 TGTGCCAGCTCACCACGGCTACAGGGGGCAGAGACCCAGTACTTC CASSPRLQGAETQYF